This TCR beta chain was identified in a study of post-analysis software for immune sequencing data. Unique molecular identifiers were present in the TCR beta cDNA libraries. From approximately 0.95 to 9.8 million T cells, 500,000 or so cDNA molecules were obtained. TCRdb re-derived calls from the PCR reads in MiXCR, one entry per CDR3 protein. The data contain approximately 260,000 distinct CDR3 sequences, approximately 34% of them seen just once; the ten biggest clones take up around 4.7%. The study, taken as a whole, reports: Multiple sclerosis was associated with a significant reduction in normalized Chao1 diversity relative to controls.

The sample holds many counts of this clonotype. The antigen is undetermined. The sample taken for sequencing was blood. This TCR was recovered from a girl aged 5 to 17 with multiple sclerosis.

CDR3 sequence (DNA): TGCAGTGCTCCCGAGGGGAAGACCCAGTACTTC. Translating gives CSAPEGKTQYF. This chain joins TRBV20-1 and TRBJ2-5; perhaps D is TRBD1 or TRBD2 (5 bases each). Germline V gene sequence: CDR1 DFQATT, CDR2 SNEGSKA (reference sequence). CDR3 size: 11 residues. V lost 5 bases and J 6 bases, leaving 10 bases between the germline ends.